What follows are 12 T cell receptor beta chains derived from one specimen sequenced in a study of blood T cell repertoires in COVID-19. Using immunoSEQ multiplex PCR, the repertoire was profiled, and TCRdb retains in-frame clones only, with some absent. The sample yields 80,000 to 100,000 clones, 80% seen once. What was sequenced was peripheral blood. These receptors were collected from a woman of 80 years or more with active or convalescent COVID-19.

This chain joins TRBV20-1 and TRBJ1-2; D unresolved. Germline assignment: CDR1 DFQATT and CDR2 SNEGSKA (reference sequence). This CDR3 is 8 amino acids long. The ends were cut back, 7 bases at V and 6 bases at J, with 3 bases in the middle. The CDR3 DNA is TGCAGTGGGCATGGCTACACCTTC. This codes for CSGHGYTF.

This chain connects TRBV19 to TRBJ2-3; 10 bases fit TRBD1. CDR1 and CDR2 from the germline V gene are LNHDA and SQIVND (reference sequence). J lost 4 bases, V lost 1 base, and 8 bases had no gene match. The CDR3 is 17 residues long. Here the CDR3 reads CASSIGGGQGGADTQYF. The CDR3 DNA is TGTGCCAGTAGTATAGGAGGAGGACAGGGGGGCGCAGATACGCAGTATTTT.

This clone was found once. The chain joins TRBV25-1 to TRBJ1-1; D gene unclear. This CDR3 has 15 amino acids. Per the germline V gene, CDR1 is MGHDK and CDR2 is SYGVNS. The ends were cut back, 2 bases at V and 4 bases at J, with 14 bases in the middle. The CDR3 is CASSELVGAGTEAFF. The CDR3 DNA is TGTGCCAGCAGTGAACTTGTGGGTGCGGGCACTGAAGCTTTCTTT.

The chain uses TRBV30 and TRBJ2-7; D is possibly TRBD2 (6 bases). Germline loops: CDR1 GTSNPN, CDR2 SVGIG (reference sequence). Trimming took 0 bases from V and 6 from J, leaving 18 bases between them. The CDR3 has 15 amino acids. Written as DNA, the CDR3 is TGTGCCTGGAGTGTGAAGGCTAGCGTCGCCTCCGAGCAGTACTTC. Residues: CAWSVKASVASEQYF.

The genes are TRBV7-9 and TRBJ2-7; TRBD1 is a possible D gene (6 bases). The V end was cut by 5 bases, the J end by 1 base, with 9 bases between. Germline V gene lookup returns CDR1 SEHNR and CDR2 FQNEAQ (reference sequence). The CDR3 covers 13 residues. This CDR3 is CASSRDISYEQYF. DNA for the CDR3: TGTGCCAGCAGCCGGGACATATCCTACGAGCAGTACTTC.

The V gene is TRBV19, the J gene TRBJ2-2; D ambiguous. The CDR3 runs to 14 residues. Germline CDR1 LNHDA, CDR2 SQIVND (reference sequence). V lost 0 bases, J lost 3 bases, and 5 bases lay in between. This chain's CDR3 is CASSIDGDTGELFF. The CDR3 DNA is TGTGCCAGTAGTATAGATGGAGACACCGGGGAGCTGTTTTTT. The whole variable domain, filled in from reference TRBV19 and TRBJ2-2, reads DGGITQSPKYLFRKEGQNVTLSCEQNLNHDAMYWYRQDPGQGLRLIYYSQIVNDFQKGDIAEGYSVSREKKESFPLTVTSAQKNPTAFYLCASSIDGDTGELFFGEGSRLTVL.

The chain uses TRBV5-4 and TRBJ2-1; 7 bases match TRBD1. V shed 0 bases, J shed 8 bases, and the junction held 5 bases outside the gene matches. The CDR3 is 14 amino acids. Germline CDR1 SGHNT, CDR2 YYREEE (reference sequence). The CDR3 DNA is TGTGCCAGCAGCTTGGACAGGGGCTTGGATGAGCAGTTCTTC. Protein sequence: CASSLDRGLDEQFF.

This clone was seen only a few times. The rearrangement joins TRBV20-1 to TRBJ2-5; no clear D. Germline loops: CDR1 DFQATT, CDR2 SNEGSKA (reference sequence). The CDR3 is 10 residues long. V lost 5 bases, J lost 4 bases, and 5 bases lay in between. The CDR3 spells CSAERETQYF. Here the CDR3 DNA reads TGCAGTGCTGAGAGAGAGACCCAGTACTTC.

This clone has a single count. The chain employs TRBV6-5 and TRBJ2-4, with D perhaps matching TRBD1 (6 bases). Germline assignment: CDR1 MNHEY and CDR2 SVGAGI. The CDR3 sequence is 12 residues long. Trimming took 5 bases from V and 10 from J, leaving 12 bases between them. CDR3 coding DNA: TGTGCCAGCAGTAGCCCAGGGGTTATTCAGTACTTC. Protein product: CASSSPGVIQYF.

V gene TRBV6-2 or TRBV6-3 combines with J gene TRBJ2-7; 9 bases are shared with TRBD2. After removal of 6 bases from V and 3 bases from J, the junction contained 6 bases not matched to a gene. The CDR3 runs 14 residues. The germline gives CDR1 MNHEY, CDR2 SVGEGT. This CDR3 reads CASSPSGGSYEQYF. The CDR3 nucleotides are TGTGCCAGCAGCCCAAGCGGGGGGAGCTACGAGCAGTACTTC.

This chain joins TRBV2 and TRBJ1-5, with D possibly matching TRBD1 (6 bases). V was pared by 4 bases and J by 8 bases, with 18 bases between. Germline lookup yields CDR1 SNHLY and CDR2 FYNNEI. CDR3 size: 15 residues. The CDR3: CASSALGGRIEPQHF. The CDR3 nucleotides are TGTGCCAGCAGTGCATTGGGGGGGCGCATTGAGCCCCAGCATTTT.

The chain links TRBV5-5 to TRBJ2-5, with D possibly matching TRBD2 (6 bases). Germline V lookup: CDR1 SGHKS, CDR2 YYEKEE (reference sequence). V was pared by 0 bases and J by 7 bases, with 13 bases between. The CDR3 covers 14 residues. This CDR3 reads CASSLEEGVGTQYF. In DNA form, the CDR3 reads TGTGCCAGCAGCTTGGAGGAGGGAGTGGGGACCCAGTACTTC.